Below, 2 T cell receptor beta chains from the same sample are listed, as sequenced in a study of blood T cell repertoires in COVID-19. TCRdb's copy holds only in-frame clones and misses some; the assay was immunoSEQ multiplex PCR. The sample has about 81,000 clones; roughly 82% are singletons. The sample comprised peripheral blood. These receptors all come from a human donor in a cohort sampled during active COVID-19.

The chain couples TRBV28 to TRBJ2-1; 12 positions agree with TRBD1. From germline, CDR1 is MDHEN and CDR2 SYDVKM. J was trimmed by 10 bases and V by 6 bases; bases with no gene match: 10. This CDR3 region has 15 residues. CDR3 sequence: CASSTPGQGAREQFF. In DNA form, the CDR3 reads TGTGCCAGCAGCACTCCGGGACAGGGGGCGCGCGAGCAGTTCTTC.

The chain combines TRBV2 with TRBJ2-2, with 7 bases that match TRBD2. CDR1 and CDR2 (germline): SNHLY, FYNNEI. Losses at the gene ends were 2 bases for V and 5 bases for J; bases not matched to a gene: 2. The length of the CDR3 is 14 residues. The CDR3 loop reads CASSEKRGTGELFF. CDR3 in DNA: TGTGCCAGCAGTGAAAAGCGGGGAACCGGGGAGCTGTTTTTT.